This section outlines one T cell receptor beta chain sequence together with its context. Its recognized antigen is unknown. No much larger clone is present one base from it, and per-base qualities are unavailable. The CDR3 covers 14 residues, taking in both the cysteine and the phenylalanine. Only CDR3 DNA is held: 42 bases, read in frame from base 1. Clipping removes 9 bases from V and 8 bases from J, with 11 as the unmatched junction base count. The germline V gene supplies CDR1 SGHTA and CDR2 FQGNSA. This sample stems from a study of neurological immune-mediated disorders (dated by TCRdb to between 2017 and 2020). In the study overall: Among the 34 multiple sclerosis patients, relapsing-remitting MS accounted for approximately 31 and secondary progressive MS accounted for 3. The study compared peripheral blood TCR-beta repertoires of HTLV-I-associated myelopathy (HAM/TSP) patients, multiple sclerosis patients and healthy controls using UMI-based sequencing. Of the 68 subjects in the cohort, around 14 were HAM/TSP patients, about 34 were multiple sclerosis patients, and about 20 were healthy controls. The 85 to 110 TCR-beta libraries included longitudinal samples, technical triplicates and paired sorted CD4+ and CD8+ T-cell subsets alongside PBMC samples.

For the sorted-subset TCR libraries, the starting material was about 1 million sorted CD4+ or CD8+ T cells. Multiple sclerosis patients were enrolled in a US clinical protocol under which disease progression was evaluated by magnetic resonance imaging. Peripheral blood was subjected to Ficoll-Hypaque density gradient centrifugation to isolate PBMCs, which were then cryopreserved in liquid nitrogen. Paired sorted CD4+ and CD8+ subsets came from healthy controls, HAM/TSP patients and MS patients. Beyond this particular receptor, the publication reports: The highest TCR clonal expansion was observed in HAM/TSP patients, whereas the lowest was observed in MS patients, even when compared with healthy controls. No identical CDR3 amino acid sequences were shared among expanded clones across subjects, suggesting private TCR-beta repertoires in all groups. The MS cluster showed no association with clinical or MRI features, and the authors stated that larger cohorts are needed. In a phylogenetic analysis, the repertoires of 18 out of 34 MS patients fell into a single cluster of related CDR3 sequences, pointing to a possible signature at the repertoire level.

cDNA was synthesized by template-switch 5'RACE using a primer with a 10-nucleotide random unique molecular identifier that tagged each TCR transcript. Every sequencing run covered 15-18 subjects and yielded more than 170 million TCR-beta sequences. The RNeasy kit was used to extract total RNA. TCR-beta VDJ regions were amplified with primers for the TCR constant region and the 5'RACE anchor, using the KAPA Real-time Library Amplification kit. Sample indexes and Illumina adaptors were added in a first PCR, and a second PCR then increased library yield. The roughly 650 bp TCR product was size-selected on a 2% E-gel SizeSelection system after Ampure bead purification. Before pooling, libraries had their quality checked on a Bioanalyzer, their concentration measured with Qubit, and their quantity determined with the Kapa Library Quantification kit. An Illumina HiSeq 2500 sequenced the libraries paired-end 2 x 150 bp. To increase sequence diversity, roughly 25-31% phiX was spiked into each library pool. The authors processed their data as follows. Quality-filtered reads were processed with the UMI-based MiGEC pipeline, and over 90% of raw TCR sequences were removed by the MiGEC pipeline during error correction. VDJ genes were aligned to IMGT germline references, and each clonotype was defined by a unique CDR3 amino acid sequence together with V-J genes. VDJtools evaluated clonal expansion, Shannon diversity and CDR3 relatedness (CalcPairwiseDistances, ClusterSamples); CLCbio workbench built phylogenetic trees. Expanded clones were defined as having at least 8 unique UMIs, based on coefficient-of-variation modelling across technical triplicates. TCRdb reprocessing: public reads trimmed at Q25 with fastp, clones called with MiXCR, in-frame beta chains kept. For every CDR3 protein sequence, its rows merge into one entry that carries the most common genes and DNA. TCRdb, not the original authors, processed these V and J calls. The sample table shows 55,000 or so distinct CDR3 sequences, and 4% are seen once. Roughly 1.9% of the sample is held by the ten biggest clonotypes.

Source material: CD4+ T cells from blood. The chain employs TRBV7-2 and TRBJ1-4; 8 of the junction bases match TRBD1. The receptor was derived from a woman aged 40 to 50 with multiple sclerosis. Here the CDR3 is given as CARPRTGFGEKLFF. Here is the DNA: TGTGCCAGGCCAAGGACAGGGTTTGGAGAAAAACTGTTTTTT.